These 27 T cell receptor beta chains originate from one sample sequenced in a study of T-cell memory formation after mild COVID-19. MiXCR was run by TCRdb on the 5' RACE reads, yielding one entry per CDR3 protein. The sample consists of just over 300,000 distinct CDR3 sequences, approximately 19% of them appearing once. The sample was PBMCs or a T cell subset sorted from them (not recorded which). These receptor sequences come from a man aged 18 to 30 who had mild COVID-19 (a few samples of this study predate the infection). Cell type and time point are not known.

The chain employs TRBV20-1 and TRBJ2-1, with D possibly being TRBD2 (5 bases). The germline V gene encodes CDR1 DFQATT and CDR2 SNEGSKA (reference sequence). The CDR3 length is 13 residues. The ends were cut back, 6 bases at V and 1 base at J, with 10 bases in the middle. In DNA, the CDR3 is TGCAGTGCGTCCCCGGGGTCCTACAATGAGCAGTTCTTC. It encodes CSASPGSYNEQFF.

DNA for the CDR3: TGCGCCAGCAGCCAAGATGCAGCCGTAGCCTACAATGAGCAGTTCTTC. Its translation is CASSQDAAVAYNEQFF. This chain joins TRBV4-3 and TRBJ2-1; D not resolved. The CDR3 has 16 residues. The V gene's germline CDR1 is LGHNA and CDR2 YSLEER. Trimming stripped 0 bases from V and 2 bases from J, with 11 bases between.

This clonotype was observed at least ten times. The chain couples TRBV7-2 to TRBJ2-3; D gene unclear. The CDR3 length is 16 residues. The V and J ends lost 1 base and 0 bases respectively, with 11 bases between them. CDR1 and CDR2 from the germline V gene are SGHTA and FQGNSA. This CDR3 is CASSLGAELSTDTQYF. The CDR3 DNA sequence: TGTGCCAGCAGCTTAGGTGCGGAGCTTAGCACAGATACGCAGTATTTT.

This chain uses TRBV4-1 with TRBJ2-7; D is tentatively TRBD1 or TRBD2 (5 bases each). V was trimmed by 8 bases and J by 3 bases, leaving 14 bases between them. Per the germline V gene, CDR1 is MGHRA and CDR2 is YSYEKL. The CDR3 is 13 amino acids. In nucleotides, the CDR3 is TGCGCCAGCGGCCTGGGGGACGACTACGAGCAGTACTTC. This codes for CASGLGDDYEQYF.

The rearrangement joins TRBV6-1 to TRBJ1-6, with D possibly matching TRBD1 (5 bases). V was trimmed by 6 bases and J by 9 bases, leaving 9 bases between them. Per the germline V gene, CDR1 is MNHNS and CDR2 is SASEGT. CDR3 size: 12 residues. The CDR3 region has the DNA TGTGCCAGCAGGGGGGGGGTTTCACCCCTCCACTTT. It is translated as CASRGGVSPLHF.

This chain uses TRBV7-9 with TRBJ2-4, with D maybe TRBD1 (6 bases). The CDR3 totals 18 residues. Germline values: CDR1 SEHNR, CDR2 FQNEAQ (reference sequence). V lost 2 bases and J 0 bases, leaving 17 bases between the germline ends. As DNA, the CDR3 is TGTGCCAGCAGCTTATGGCAGGGGTCCCCCCTAGCCAAAAACATTCAGTACTTC. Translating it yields CASSLWQGSPLAKNIQYF.

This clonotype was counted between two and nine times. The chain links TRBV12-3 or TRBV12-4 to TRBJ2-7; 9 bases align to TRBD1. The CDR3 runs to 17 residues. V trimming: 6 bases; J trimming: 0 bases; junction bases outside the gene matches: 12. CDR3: CASRARTGTGSSYEQYF. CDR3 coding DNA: TGTGCCAGCAGGGCGAGGACCGGGACAGGGAGCTCCTACGAGCAGTACTTC.

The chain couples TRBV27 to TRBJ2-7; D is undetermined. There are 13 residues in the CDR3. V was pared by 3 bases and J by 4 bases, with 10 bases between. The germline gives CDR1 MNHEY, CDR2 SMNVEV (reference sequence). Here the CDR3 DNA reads TGTGCCAGCAGTTTTGGGGTTCGGTACGAGCAGTACTTC. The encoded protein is CASSFGVRYEQYF.

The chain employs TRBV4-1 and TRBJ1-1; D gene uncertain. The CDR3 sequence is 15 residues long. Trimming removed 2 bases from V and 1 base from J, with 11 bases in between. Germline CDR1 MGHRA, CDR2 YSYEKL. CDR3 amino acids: CASSQRPATNTEAFF. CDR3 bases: TGCGCCAGCAGCCAACGCCCGGCTACGAACACTGAAGCTTTCTTT.

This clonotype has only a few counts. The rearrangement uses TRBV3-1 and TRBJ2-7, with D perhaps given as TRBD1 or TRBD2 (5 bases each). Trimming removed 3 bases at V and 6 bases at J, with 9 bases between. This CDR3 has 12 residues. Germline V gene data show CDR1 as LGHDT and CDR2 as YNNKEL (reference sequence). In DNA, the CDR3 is TGTGCCAGCAGCCAGGGACCCTCCGAGCAGTACGTC. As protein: CASSQGPSEQYV.

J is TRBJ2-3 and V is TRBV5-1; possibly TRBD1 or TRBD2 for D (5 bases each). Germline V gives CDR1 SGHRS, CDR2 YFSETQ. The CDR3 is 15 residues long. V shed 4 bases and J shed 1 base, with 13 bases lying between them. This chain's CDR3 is CASSPDLGGTDTQYF. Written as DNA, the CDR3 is TGCGCCAGCAGCCCAGACCTGGGGGGCACAGATACGCAGTATTTT.

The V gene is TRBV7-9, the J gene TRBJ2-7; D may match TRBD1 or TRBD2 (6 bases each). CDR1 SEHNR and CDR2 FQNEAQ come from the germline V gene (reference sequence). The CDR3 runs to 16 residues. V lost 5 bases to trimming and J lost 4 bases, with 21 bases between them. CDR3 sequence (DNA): TGTGCCAGCAGCCCGTATAGAGGAAGAGGGGGGTACGAGCAGTACTTC. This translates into CASSPYRGRGGYEQYF. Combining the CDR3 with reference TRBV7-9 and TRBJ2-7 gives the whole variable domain DTGVSQNPRHKITKRGQNVTFRCDPISEHNRLYWYRQTLGQGPEFLTYFQNEAQLEKSRLLSDRFSAERPKGSFSTLEIQRTEQGDSAMYLCASSPYRGRGGYEQYFGPGTRLTVT.

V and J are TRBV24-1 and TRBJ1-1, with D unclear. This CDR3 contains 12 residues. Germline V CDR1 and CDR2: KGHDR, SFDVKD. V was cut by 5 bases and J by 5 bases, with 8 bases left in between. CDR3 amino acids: CATSGRSTEAFF. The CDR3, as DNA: TGTGCCACCAGTGGCAGGTCGACTGAAGCTTTCTTT.

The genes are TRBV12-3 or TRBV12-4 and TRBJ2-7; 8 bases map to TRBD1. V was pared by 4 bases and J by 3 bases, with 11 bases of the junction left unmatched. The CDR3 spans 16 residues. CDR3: CASSSLRTGLYYEQYF. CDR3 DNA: TGTGCCAGCAGTTCACTGAGGACAGGGCTATACTACGAGCAGTACTTC.

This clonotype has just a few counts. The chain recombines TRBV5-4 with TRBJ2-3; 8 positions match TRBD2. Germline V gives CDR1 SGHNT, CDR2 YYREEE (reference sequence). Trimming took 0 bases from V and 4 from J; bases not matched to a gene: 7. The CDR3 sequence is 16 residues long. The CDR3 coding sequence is TGTGCCAGCAGCTTGGGGGAAGGACTAGCTCCAGATACGCAGTATTTT. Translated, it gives CASSLGEGLAPDTQYF.

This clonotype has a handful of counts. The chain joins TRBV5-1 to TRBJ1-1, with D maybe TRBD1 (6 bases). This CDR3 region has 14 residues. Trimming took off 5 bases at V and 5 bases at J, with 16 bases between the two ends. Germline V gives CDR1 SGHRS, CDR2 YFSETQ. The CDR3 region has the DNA TGCGCCAGCAGGGGAAGGATACAGGGAACTGAAGCTTTCTTT. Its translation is CASRGRIQGTEAFF.

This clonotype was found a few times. The CDR3 DNA sequence: TGCAGCGTTGGTCAACAGGGAGCTACGCAGTATTTT. Protein sequence: CSVGQQGATQYF. The J gene is TRBJ2-3, the V gene TRBV29-1; a weak D match, TRBD1 (6 bases). The germline gives CDR1 SQVTM, CDR2 ANQGSEA. The V gene lost 4 bases and the J gene lost 8 bases, with 13 bases spanning the gap. This CDR3 contains 12 residues.

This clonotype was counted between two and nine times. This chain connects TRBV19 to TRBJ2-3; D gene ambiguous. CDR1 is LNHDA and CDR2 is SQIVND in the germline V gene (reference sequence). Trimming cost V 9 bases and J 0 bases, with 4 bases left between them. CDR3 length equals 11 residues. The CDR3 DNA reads TGTGCCAGGACTAGCACAGATACGCAGTATTTT. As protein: CARTSTDTQYF.

This chain's CDR3 is CASSRTSGQETQYF. CDR3 DNA sequence: TGTGCCAGCAGTCGGACTAGCGGCCAAGAGACCCAGTACTTC. The V call is TRBV12-3 or TRBV12-4, the J call TRBJ2-5, with 10 bases fitting TRBD2. The ends lost 5 bases at V and 1 base at J; junction bases unmatched: 1. CDR3 length: 14 amino acids.

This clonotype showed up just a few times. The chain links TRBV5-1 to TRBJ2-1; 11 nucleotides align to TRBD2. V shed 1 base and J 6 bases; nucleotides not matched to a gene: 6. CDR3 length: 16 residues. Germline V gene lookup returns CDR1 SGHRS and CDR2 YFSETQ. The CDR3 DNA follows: TGCGCCAGCAGCTTGTCTCTAGCGGGGGGATTCAATGAGCAGTTCTTC. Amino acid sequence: CASSLSLAGGFNEQFF.

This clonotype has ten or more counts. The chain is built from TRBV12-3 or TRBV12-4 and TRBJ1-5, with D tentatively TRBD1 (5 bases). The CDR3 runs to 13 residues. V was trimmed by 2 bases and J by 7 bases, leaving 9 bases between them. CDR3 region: CASSLRGEQPQHF. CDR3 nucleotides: TGTGCCAGCAGTTTAAGGGGAGAACAGCCCCAGCATTTT.

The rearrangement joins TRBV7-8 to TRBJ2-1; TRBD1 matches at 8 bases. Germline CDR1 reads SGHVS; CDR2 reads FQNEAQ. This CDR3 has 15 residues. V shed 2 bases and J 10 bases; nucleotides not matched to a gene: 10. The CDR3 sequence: CASSLTGGTYGEQFF. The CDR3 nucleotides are TGTGCCAGCAGCTTAACAGGGGGGACCTATGGAGAGCAGTTCTTC.

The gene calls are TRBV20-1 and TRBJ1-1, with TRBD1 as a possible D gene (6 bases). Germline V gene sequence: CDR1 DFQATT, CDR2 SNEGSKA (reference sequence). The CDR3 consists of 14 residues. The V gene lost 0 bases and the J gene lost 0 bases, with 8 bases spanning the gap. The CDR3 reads CSARDRGLNTEAFF. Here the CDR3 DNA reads TGCAGTGCTAGAGACAGGGGATTGAACACTGAAGCTTTCTTT.

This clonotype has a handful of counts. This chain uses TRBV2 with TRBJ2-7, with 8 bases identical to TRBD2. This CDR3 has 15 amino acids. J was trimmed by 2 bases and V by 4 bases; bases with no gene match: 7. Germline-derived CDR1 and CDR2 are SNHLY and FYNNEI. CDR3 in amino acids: CASSVSGGHTYEQYF. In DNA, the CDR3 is TGTGCCAGCAGTGTGAGCGGGGGACATACCTACGAGCAGTACTTC.

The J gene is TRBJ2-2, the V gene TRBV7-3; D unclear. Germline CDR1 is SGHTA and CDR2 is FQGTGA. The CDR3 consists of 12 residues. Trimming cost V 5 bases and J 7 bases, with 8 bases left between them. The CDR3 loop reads CASSRVSGELFF. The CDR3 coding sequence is TGTGCCAGCAGCCGAGTAAGCGGGGAGCTGTTTTTT.

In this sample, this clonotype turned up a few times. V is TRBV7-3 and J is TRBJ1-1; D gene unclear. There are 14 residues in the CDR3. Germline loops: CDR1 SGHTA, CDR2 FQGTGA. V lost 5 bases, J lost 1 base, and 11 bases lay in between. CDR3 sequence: CASSPQSTNTEAFF. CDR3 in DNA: TGTGCCAGCAGCCCGCAATCTACGAACACTGAAGCTTTCTTT. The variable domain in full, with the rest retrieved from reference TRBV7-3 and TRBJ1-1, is GAGVSQTPSNKVTEKGKYVELRCDPISGHTALYWYRQSLGQGPEFLIYFQGTGAADDSGLPNDRFFAVRPEGSVSTLKIQRTERGDSAVYLCASSPQSTNTEAFFGQGTRLTVV.

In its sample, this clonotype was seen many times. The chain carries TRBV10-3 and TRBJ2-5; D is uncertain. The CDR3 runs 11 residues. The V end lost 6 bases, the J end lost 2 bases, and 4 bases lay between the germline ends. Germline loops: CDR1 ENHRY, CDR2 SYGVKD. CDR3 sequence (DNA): TGTGCCATCAGGACTCAAGAGACCCAGTACTTC. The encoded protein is CAIRTQETQYF.